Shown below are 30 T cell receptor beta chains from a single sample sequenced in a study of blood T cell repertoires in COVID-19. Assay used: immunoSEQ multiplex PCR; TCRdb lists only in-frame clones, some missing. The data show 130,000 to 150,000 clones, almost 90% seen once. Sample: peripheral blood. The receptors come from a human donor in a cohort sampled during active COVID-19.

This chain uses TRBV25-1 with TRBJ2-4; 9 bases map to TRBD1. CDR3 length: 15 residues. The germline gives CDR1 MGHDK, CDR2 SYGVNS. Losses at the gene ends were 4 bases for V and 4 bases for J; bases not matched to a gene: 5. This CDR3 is CASSAPGTGKNIQYF. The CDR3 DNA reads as TGTGCCAGCAGTGCCCCCGGGACAGGGAAAAACATTCAGTACTTC.

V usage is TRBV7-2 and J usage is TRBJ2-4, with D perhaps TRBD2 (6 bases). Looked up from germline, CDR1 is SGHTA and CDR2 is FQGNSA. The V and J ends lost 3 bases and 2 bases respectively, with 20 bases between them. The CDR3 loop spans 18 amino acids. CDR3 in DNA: TGTGCCAGCAGCTTTGGGCCCACCGGGAGTCCCCCCAAAAACATTCAGTACTTC. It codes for CASSFGPTGSPPKNIQYF.

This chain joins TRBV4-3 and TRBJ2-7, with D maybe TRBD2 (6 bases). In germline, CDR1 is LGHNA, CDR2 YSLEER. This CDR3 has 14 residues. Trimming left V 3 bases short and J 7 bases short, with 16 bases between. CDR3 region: CASSQRGRDGEQYF. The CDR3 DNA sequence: TGCGCCAGCAGCCAGCGGGGTAGGGATGGGGAGCAGTACTTC.

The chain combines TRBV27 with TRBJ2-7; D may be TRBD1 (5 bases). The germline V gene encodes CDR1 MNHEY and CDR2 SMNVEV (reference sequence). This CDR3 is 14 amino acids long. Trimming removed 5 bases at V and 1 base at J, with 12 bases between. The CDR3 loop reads CASSPHDSSYEQYF. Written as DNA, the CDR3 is TGTGCCAGCAGTCCACACGACAGTTCCTACGAGCAGTACTTC.

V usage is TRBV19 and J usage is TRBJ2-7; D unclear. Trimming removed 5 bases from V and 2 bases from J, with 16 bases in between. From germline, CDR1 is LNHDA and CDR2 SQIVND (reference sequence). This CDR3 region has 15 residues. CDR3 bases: TGTGCCAGTAGTTCCGATGCTATAATGCCCTACGAGCAGTACTTC. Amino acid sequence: CASSSDAIMPYEQYF.

The chain's CDR3 is CASSYLFETGELFF. In DNA, the CDR3 is TGTGCCAGCAGTTACCTGTTCGAGACCGGGGAGCTGTTTTTT. This rearrangement joins TRBV6-2 or TRBV6-3 to TRBJ2-2; D remains ambiguous. CDR1 and CDR2 (germline): MNHEY, SVGEGT. V lost 2 bases and J 5 bases, leaving 9 bases between the germline ends. CDR3 length equals 14 residues.

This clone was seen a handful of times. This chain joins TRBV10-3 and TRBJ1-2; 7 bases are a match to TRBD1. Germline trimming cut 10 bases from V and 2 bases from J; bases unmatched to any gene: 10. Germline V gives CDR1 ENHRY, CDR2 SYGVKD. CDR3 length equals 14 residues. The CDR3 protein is CASKRDSRNYGYTF. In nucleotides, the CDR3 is TGTGCCAGTAAACGGGACAGCAGAAACTATGGCTACACCTTC.

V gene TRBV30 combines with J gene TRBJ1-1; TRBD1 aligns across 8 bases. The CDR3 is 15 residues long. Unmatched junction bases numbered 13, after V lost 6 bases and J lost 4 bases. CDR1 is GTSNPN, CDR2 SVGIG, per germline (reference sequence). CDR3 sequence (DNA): TGTGCCTGTATATCCAGGGGGCGCGGAGGCACTGAAGCTTTCTTT. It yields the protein CACISRGRGGTEAFF. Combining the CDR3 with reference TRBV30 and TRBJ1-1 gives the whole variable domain SQTIHQWPATLVQPVGSPLSLECTVEGTSNPNLYWYRQAAGRGLQLLFYSVGIGQISSEVPQNLSASRPQDRQFILSSKKLLLSDSGFYLCACISRGRGGTEAFFGQGTRLTVV.

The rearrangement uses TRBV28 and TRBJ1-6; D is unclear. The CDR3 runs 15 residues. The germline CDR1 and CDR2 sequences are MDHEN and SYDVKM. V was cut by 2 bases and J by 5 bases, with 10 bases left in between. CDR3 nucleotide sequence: TGTGCCAGCAGTTTAGCCCGCGGGAATAATTCACCCCTCCACTTT. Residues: CASSLARGNNSPLHF.

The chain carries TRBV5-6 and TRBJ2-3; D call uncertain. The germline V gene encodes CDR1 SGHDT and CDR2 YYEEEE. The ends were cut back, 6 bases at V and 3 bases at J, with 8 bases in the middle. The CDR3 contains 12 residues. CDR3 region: CASNLGTDTQYF. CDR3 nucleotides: TGTGCCAGCAACCTCGGGACAGATACGCAGTATTTT.

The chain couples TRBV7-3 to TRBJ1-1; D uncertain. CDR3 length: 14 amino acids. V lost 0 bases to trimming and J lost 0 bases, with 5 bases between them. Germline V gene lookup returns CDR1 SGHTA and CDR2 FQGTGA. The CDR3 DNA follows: TGTGCCAGCAGCTTAACGGCCCTGAACACTGAAGCTTTCTTT. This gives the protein CASSLTALNTEAFF.

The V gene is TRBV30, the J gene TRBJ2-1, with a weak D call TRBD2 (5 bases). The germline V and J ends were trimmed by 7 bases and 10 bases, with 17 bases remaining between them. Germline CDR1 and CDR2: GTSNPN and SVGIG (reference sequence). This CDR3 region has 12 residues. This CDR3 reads CAYNGLAAEQFF. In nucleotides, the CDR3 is TGTGCCTACAATGGGCTAGCTGCCGAGCAGTTCTTC.

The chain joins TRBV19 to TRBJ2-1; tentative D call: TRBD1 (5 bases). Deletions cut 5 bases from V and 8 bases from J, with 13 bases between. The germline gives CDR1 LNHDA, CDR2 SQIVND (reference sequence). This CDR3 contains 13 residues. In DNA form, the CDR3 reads TGTGCCAGTAGTGCTGACAGCATATATGAGCAGTTCTTC. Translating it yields CASSADSIYEQFF.

The DNA for the CDR3 is TGTGCCAGCAGCGTAACCCCCTATAGCAATCAGCCCCAGCATTTT. It specifies CASSVTPYSNQPQHF. V gene TRBV9 combines with J gene TRBJ1-5; D not resolved. Germline values: CDR1 SGDLS, CDR2 YYNGEE. With 1 base removed from V and 0 bases from J, the gap between germline ends came to 8 bases. This CDR3 region has 15 residues. Full variable domain (remainder filled in from reference TRBV9 and TRBJ1-5): DSGVTQTPKHLITATGQRVTLRCSPRSGDLSVYWYQQSLDQGLQFLIQYYNGEERAKGNILERFSAQQFPDLHSELNLSSLELGDSALYFCASSVTPYSNQPQHFGDGTRLSIL.

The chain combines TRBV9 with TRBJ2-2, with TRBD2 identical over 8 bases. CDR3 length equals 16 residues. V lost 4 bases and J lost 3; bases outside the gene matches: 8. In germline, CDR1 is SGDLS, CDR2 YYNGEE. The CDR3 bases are TGTGCCAGCAGCCAACAACTAGCGGTCGACACCGGGGAGCTGTTTTTT. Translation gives CASSQQLAVDTGELFF.

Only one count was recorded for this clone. Here the CDR3 reads CSVAGRGPYEQYF. The CDR3 nucleotides are TGCAGCGTAGCCGGGAGGGGGCCCTACGAGCAGTACTTC. The chain employs TRBV29-1 and TRBJ2-7; a weak D match, TRBD2 (8 bases). CDR1 is SQVTM and CDR2 is ANQGSEA in the germline V gene. Trimming took 6 bases from V and 2 from J, leaving 14 bases between them. The CDR3 loop spans 13 amino acids.

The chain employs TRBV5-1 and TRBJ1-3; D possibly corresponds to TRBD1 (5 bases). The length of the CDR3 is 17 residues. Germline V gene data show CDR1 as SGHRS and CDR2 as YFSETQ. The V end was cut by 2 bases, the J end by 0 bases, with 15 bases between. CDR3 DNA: TGCGCCAGCAGCTTCTCCGCGGGGACTAGCTCTGGAAACACCATATATTTT. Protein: CASSFSAGTSSGNTIYF.

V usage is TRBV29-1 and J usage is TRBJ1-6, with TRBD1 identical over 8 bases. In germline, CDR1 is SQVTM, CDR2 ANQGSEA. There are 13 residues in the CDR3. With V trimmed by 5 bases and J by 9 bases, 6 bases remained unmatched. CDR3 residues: CSVKTGQASPLHF. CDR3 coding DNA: TGCAGCGTTAAGACGGGACAGGCTTCACCCCTCCACTTT. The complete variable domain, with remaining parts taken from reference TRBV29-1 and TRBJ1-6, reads SAVISQKPSRDICQRGTSLTIQCQVDSQVTMMFWYRQQPGQSLTLIATANQGSEATYESGFVIDKFPISRPNLTFSTLTVSNMSPEDSSIYLCSVKTGQASPLHFGNGTRLTVT.

The CDR3 spells CASSSVGQGPNSPLHF. CDR3 sequence (DNA): TGTGCCAGCAGTTCCGTAGGACAGGGCCCGAATTCACCCCTCCACTTT. This chain links TRBV28 with TRBJ1-6; 8 nucleotides align to TRBD1. The V segment lost 4 bases and the J segment 7 bases; nucleotides outside the gene matches: 9. Germline CDR1 is MDHEN and CDR2 is SYDVKM. The CDR3 totals 16 residues.

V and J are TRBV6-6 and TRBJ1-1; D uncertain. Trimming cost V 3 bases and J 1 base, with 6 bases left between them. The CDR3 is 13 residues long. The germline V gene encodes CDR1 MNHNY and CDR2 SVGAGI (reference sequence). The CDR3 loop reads CASSYEGNTEAFF. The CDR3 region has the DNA TGTGCCAGCAGTTATGAGGGGAACACTGAAGCTTTCTTT.

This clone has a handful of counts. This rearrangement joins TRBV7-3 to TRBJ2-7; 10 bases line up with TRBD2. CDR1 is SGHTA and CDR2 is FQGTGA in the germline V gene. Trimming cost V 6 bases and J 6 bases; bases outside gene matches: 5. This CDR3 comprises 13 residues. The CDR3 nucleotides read TGTGCCAGCAGTAGAGCTAGCGGGAGCGAGCAGTACTTC. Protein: CASSRASGSEQYF. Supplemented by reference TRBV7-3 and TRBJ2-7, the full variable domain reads GAGVSQTPSNKVTEKGKYVELRCDPISGHTALYWYRQSLGQGPEFLIYFQGTGAADDSGLPNDRFFAVRPEGSVSTLKIQRTERGDSAVYLCASSRASGSEQYFGPGTRLTVT.

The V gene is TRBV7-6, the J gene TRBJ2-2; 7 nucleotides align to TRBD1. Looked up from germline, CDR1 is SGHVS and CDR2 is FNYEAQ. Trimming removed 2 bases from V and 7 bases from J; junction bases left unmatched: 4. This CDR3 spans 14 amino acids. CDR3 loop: CASSLSAGGGELFF. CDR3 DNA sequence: TGTGCCAGCAGCTTATCTGCAGGGGGCGGGGAGCTGTTTTTT.

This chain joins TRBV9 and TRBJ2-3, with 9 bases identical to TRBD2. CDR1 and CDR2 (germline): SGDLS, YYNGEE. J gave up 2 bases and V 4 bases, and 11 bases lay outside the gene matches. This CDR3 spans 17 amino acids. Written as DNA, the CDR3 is TGTGCCAGCAGCCCCGGGGGTAGCGGGGGCGACACAGATACGCAGTATTTT. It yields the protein CASSPGGSGGDTDTQYF.

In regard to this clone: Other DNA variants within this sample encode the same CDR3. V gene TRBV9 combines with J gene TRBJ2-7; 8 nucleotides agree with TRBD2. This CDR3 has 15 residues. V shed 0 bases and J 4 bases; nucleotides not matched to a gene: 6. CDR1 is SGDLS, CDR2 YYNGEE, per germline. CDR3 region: CASSVDPSGSYEQYF. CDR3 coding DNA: TGTGCCAGCAGCGTAGATCCTAGCGGGTCATACGAGCAGTACTTC.

CDR3 sequence (DNA): TGTGCCAGCAGCGTAGTAGGACAGAACACTGAAGCTTTCTTT. This encodes CASSVVGQNTEAFF. The chain joins TRBV9 to TRBJ1-1; D perhaps matches TRBD1 (5 bases). Trimming left V 0 bases short and J 1 base short, with 7 bases between. The CDR3 has 14 amino acids. In germline, CDR1 is SGDLS, CDR2 YYNGEE.

CDR3 protein: CAINEGQNSYEQYF. The CDR3 region has the DNA TGTGCCATCAACGAGGGACAGAACTCCTACGAGCAGTACTTC. This chain joins TRBV10-3 and TRBJ2-7; TRBD1 aligns across 7 bases. The CDR3 length is 14 residues. V lost 7 bases, J lost 0 bases, and 6 bases stayed unmatched. Looked up from germline, CDR1 is ENHRY and CDR2 is SYGVKD.

CDR3 loop: CASSPSLIAPLSYNEQFF. The CDR3 DNA follows: TGCGCCAGCAGCCCGAGCCTTATAGCGCCACTCTCCTACAATGAGCAGTTCTTC. This chain uses TRBV5-1 with TRBJ2-1, with D tentatively TRBD2 (5 bases). CDR3 length: 18 residues. The V end lost 4 bases, the J end lost 0 bases, and 20 bases lay between the germline ends. Germline loops: CDR1 SGHRS, CDR2 YFSETQ.

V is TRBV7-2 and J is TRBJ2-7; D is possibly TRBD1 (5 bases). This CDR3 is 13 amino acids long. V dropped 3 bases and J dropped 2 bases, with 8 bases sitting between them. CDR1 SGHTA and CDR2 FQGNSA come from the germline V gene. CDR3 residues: CASSFQGPYEQYF. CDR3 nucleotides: TGTGCCAGCAGCTTTCAGGGCCCCTACGAGCAGTACTTC. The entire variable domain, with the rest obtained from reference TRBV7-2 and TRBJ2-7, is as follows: GAGVSQSPSNKVTEKGKDVELRCDPISGHTALYWYRQSLGQGLEFLIYFQGNSAPDKSGLPSDRFSAERTGGSVSTLTIQRTQQEDSAVYLCASSFQGPYEQYFGPGTRLTVT.

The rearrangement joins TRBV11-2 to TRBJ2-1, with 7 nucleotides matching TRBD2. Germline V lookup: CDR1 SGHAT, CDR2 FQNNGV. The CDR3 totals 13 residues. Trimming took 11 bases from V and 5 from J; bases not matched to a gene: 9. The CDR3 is CASGGDRNNEQFF. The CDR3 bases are TGTGCCTCGGGGGGAGACAGAAACAATGAGCAGTTCTTC.

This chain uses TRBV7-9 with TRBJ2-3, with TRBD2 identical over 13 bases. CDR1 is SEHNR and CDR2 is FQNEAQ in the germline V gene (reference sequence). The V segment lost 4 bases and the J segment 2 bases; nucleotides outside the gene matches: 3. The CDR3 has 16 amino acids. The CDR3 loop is CASSSGLAGITDTQYF. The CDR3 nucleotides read TGTGCCAGCAGCTCGGGACTAGCGGGGATCACAGATACGCAGTATTTT. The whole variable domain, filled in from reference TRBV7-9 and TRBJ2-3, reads DTGVSQNPRHKITKRGQNVTFRCDPISEHNRLYWYRQTLGQGPEFLTYFQNEAQLEKSRLLSDRFSAERPKGSFSTLEIQRTEQGDSAMYLCASSSGLAGITDTQYFGPGTRLTVL.